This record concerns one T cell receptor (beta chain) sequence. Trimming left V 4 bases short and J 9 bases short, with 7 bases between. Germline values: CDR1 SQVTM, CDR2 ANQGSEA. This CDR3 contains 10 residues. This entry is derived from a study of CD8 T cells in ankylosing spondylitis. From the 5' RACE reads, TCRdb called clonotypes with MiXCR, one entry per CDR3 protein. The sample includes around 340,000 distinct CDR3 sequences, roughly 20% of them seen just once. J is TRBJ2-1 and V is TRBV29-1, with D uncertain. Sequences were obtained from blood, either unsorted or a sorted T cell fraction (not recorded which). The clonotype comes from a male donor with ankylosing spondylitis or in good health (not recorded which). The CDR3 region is CSVAESEQFF. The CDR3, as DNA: TGCAGCGTTGCAGAGAGTGAGCAGTTCTTC.